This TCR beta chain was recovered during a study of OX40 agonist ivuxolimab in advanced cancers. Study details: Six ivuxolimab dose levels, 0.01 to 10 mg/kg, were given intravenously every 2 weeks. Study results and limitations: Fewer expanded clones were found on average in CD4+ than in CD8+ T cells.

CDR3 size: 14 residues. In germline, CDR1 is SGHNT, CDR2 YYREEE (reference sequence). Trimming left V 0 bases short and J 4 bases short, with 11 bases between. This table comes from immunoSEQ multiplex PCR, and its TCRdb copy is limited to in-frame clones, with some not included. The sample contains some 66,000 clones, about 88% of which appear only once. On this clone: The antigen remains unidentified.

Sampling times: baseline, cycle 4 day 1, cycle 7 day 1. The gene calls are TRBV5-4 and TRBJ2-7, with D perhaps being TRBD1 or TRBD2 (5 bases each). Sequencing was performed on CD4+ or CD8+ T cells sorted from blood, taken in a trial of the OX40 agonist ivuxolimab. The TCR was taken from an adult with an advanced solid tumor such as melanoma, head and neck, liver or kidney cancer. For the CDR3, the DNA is TGTGCCAGCAGCTTGGGGGGGACCCTTTACGAGCAGTACTTC. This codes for CASSLGGTLYEQYF.